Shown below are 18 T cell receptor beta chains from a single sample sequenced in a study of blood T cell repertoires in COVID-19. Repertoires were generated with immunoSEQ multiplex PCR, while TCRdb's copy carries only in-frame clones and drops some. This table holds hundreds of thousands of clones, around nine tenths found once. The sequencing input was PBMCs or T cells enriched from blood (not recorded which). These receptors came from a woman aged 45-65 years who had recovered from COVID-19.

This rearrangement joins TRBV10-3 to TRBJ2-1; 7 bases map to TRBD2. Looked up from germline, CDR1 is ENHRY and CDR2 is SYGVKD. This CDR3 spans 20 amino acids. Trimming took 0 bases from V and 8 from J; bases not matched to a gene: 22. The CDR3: CAISESKLGGRALAGYEQFF. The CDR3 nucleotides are TGTGCCATCAGTGAGTCGAAGCTGGGTGGGAGGGCCCTCGCGGGGTATGAGCAGTTCTTC.

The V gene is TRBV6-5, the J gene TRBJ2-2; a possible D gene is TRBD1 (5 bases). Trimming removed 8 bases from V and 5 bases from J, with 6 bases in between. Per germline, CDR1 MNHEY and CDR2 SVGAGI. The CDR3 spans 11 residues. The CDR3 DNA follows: TGTGCCAGCGGGGCGACCGGGGAGCTGTTTTTT. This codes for CASGATGELFF.

The CDR3 DNA sequence: TGTGCCAGCAGTTTAGGGGGCAGCGATGAAGCTTTCTTT. As protein: CASSLGGSDEAFF. The chain couples TRBV27 to TRBJ1-1; D is possibly TRBD1 (6 bases). This CDR3 has 13 residues. V was trimmed by 2 bases and J by 7 bases, leaving 11 bases between them. Germline CDR1 is MNHEY and CDR2 is SMNVEV (reference sequence).

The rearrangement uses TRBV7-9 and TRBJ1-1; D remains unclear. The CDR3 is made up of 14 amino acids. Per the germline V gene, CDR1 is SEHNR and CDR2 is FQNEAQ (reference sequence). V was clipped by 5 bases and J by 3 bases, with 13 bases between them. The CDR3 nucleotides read TGTGCCAGCAGCCCAGTATGGTTGTACACTGAAGCTTTCTTT. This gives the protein CASSPVWLYTEAFF.

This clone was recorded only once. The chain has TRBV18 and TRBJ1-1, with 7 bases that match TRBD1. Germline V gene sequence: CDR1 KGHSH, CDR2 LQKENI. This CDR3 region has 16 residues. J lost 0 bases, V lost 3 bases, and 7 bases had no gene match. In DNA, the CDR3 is TGTGCCAGCTCACCCAATACAGGGGCTCTGAACACTGAAGCTTTCTTT. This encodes CASSPNTGALNTEAFF.

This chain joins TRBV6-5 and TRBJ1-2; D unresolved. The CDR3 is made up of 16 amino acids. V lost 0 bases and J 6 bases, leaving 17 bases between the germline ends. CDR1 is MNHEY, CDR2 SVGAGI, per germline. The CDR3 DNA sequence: TGTGCCAGCAGTTACTCGTATGATTTGTCGGTGGATGGCTACACCTTC. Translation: CASSYSYDLSVDGYTF.

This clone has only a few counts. CDR3 nucleotide sequence: TGTGCCAGCAGGGAGACAGGGGCTAATGGCTACACCTTC. Translated: CASRETGANGYTF. V is TRBV27 and J is TRBJ1-2; 8 nucleotides match TRBD1. The CDR3 has 13 residues. Germline V gives CDR1 MNHEY, CDR2 SMNVEV (reference sequence). After removal of 6 bases from V and 6 bases from J, the junction contained 6 bases not matched to a gene.

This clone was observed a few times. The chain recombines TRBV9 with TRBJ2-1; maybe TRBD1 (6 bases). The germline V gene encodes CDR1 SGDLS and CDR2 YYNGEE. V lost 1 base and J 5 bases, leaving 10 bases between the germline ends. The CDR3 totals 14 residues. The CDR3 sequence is CASSVQDRNNEQFF. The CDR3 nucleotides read TGTGCCAGCAGCGTACAGGACAGAAACAATGAGCAGTTCTTC.

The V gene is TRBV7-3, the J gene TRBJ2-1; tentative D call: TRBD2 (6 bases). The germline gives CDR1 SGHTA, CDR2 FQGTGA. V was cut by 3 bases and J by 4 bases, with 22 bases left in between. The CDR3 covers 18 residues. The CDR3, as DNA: TGTGCCAGCAGCTTCCTTCCATGGCGGGATACAAAATACAATGAGCAGTTCTTC. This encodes CASSFLPWRDTKYNEQFF. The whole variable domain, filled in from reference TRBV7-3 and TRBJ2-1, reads GAGVSQTPSNKVTEKGKYVELRCDPISGHTALYWYRQSLGQGPEFLIYFQGTGAADDSGLPNDRFFAVRPEGSVSTLKIQRTERGDSAVYLCASSFLPWRDTKYNEQFFGPGTRLTVL.

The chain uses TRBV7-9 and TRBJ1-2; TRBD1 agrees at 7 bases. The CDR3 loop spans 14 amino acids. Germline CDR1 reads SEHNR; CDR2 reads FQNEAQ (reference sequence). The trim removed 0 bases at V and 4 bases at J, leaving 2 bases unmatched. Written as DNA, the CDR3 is TGTGCCAGCAGCTTAGCCGGGACAGCCTATGGCTACACCTTC. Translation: CASSLAGTAYGYTF. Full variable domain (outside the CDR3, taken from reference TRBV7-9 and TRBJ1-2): DTGVSQNPRHKITKRGQNVTFRCDPISEHNRLYWYRQTLGQGPEFLTYFQNEAQLEKSRLLSDRFSAERPKGSFSTLEIQRTEQGDSAMYLCASSLAGTAYGYTFGSGTRLTVV.

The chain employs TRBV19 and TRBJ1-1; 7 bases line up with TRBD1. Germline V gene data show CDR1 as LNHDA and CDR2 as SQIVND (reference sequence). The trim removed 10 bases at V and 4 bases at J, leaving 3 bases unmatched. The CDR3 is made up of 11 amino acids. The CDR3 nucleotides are TGTGCCACCTCAGGGGGCACTGAAGCTTTCTTT. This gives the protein CATSGGTEAFF. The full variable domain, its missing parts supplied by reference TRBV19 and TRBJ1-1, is DGGITQSPKYLFRKEGQNVTLSCEQNLNHDAMYWYRQDPGQGLRLIYYSQIVNDFQKGDIAEGYSVSREKKESFPLTVTSAQKNPTAFYLCATSGGTEAFFGQGTRLTVV.

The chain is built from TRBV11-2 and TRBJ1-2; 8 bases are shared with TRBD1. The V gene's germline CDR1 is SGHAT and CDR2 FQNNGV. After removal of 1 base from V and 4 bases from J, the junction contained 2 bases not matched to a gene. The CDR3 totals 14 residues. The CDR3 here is CASSLGTGLYGYTF. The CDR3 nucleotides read TGTGCCAGCAGCTTAGGGACAGGGCTCTATGGCTACACCTTC.

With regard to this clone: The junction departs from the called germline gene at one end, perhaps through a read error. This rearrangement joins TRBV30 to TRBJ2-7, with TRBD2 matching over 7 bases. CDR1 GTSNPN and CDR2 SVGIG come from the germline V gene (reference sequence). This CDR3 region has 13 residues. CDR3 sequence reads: CAGSGILAGGQYF. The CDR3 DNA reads TGTGCCGGGAGCGGGATACTAGCTGGTGGGCAGTACTTC.

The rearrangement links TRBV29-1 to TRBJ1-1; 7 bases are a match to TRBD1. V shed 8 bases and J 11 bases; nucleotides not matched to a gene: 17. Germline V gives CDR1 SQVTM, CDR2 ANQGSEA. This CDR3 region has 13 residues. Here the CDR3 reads CSFNTMETGRAFF. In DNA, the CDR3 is TGCAGCTTCAACACCATGGAGACAGGGAGGGCTTTCTTT.

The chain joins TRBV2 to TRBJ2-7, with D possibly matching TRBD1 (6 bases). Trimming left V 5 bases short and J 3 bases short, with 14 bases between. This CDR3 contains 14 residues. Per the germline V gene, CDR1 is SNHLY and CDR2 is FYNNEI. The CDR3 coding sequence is TGTGCCAGCAGTCCCAACAGGGTAGGCTACGAGCAGTACTTC. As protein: CASSPNRVGYEQYF.

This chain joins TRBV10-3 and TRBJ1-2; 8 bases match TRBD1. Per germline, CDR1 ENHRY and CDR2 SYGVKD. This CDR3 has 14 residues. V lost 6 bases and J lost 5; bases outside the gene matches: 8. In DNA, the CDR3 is TGTGCCATCAGGATAGGGACAGGCCAGTATGGCTACACCTTC. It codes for CAIRIGTGQYGYTF.

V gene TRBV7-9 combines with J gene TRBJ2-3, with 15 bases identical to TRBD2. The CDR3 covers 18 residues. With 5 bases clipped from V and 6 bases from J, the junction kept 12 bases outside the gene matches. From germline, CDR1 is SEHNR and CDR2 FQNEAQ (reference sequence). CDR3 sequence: CASSIRGLAGGPKDTQYF. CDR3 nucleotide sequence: TGTGCCAGCAGCATACGTGGACTAGCGGGAGGGCCAAAGGATACGCAGTATTTT. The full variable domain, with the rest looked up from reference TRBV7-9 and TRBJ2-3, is DTGVSQNPRHKITKRGQNVTFRCDPISEHNRLYWYRQTLGQGPEFLTYFQNEAQLEKSRLLSDRFSAERPKGSFSTLEIQRTEQGDSAMYLCASSIRGLAGGPKDTQYFGPGTRLTVL.

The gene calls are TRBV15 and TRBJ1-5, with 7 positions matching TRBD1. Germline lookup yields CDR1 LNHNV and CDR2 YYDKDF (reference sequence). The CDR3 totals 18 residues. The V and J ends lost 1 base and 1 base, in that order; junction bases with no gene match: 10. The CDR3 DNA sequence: TGTGCCACCAGCAGAGTCCGGGACAGAGGTTGGAGCAATCAGCCCCAGCATTTT. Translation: CATSRVRDRGWSNQPQHF.